The 14 T cell receptor beta chains listed next were all sequenced from one sample in a study of T-cell reconstitution after alpha-beta-depleted transplantation in children. The TCRbeta library incorporated unique molecular identifiers. TCRdb analysed the PCR reads with MiXCR anew, one entry per CDR3 protein. The table shows fewer than 550,000 distinct CDR3 sequences, with about 10% occurring only once. Sequenced material: PBMCs, taken before TCRalphabeta/CD19-depleted stem cell transplant. The origin of the receptors is a child aged 2-15 years with inherited bone marrow failure, due to receive a stem cell transplant.

The chain couples TRBV20-1 to TRBJ2-3, with D possibly TRBD2 on 5 matching bases. The germline V gene has CDR1 DFQATT and CDR2 SNEGSKA (reference sequence). V was pared by 0 bases and J by 5 bases, with 15 bases between. This CDR3 contains 15 residues. DNA of the CDR3: TGCAGTGCTAGAGAGGATCCGGGATTGTTAGATACGCAGTATTTT. Its protein product is CSAREDPGLLDTQYF.

This clonotype was recorded at least ten times. The chain carries TRBV27 and TRBJ1-3, with 9 bases that match TRBD1. The CDR3 extends over 15 amino acids. The V and J ends lost 6 bases and 8 bases, in that order; junction bases with no gene match: 11. CDR1 MNHEY and CDR2 SMNVEV come from the germline V gene (reference sequence). The CDR3 loop is CASSHNTGGADTIYF. The DNA for the CDR3 is TGTGCCAGCAGCCACAATACAGGGGGCGCAGACACCATATATTTT.

The chain combines TRBV27 with TRBJ2-2; a possible D gene is TRBD1 (6 bases). The CDR3 runs to 17 residues. The germline gives CDR1 MNHEY, CDR2 SMNVEV (reference sequence). V was trimmed by 6 bases and J by 2 bases, leaving 19 bases between them. The CDR3 protein is CASSRADSLINTGELFF. Written as DNA, the CDR3 is TGTGCCAGCAGCCGCGCGGACAGCCTTATTAACACCGGGGAGCTGTTTTTT.

The J gene is TRBJ2-2, the V gene TRBV9; 7 bases are a match to TRBD2. CDR3 length equals 17 residues. Unmatched junction bases numbered 10, after V lost 1 base and J lost 4 bases. The V gene's germline CDR1 is SGDLS and CDR2 YYNGEE. CDR3 nucleotide sequence: TGTGCCAGCAGCGTATCCCCCGCGGGGAGGGGCACCGGGGAGCTGTTTTTT. This translates into CASSVSPAGRGTGELFF.

This clonotype was counted many times. J is TRBJ2-3 and V is TRBV5-1; no firm D call. The V gene lost 0 bases and the J gene lost 1 base, with 6 bases spanning the gap. The germline gives CDR1 SGHRS, CDR2 YFSETQ. The CDR3 contains 14 residues. The CDR3 is CASSLEAGTDTQYF. The CDR3 nucleotides read TGCGCCAGCAGCTTGGAGGCAGGCACAGATACGCAGTATTTT.

In its sample, this clonotype was seen many times. This chain joins TRBV18 and TRBJ2-5, with D possibly being TRBD1 or TRBD2 (5 bases each). V lost 3 bases and J lost 5, with 16 bases in between. Germline V gene data show CDR1 as KGHSH and CDR2 as LQKENI. The CDR3 length is 15 residues. Here the CDR3 reads CASSPPGPWGETQYF. The DNA for the CDR3 is TGTGCCAGCTCACCGCCGGGCCCCTGGGGGGAGACCCAGTACTTC.

As for this clonotype: Sequence at one end of the junction differs from germline and may be a read error. V gene TRBV19 combines with J gene TRBJ1-5; unclear D gene. The V gene's germline CDR1 is LNHDA and CDR2 SQIVND (reference sequence). CDR3 length equals 16 residues. CDR3 region: CASRIGPVWSNQPQHF. CDR3 nucleotides: TGTGCCAGTCGTATCGGGCCGGTCTGGAGCAATCAGCCCCAGCATTTT.

Regarding this clonotype: The junction differs from germline at one of its ends, possibly a read error. The chain employs TRBV25-1 and TRBJ1-2; possible D gene TRBD1, 5 bases. The CDR3 is 16 residues long. Germline CDR1 is MGHDK and CDR2 is SYGVNS. Here the CDR3 DNA reads TGTACCAGCAGTGTCGGGGCAGGGCGAGCTAACTATGGCTACACCTTC. This codes for CTSSVGAGRANYGYTF.

The rearrangement uses TRBV11-2 and TRBJ2-7; no definite D call. CDR3 length equals 13 residues. V lost 1 base, J lost 5 bases, and 9 bases lay in between. Germline loops: CDR1 SGHAT, CDR2 FQNNGV. CDR3 residues: CASSLGPFHEQYF. The CDR3 DNA follows: TGTGCCAGCAGCTTAGGACCGTTCCACGAGCAGTACTTC.

This clonotype was found many times. V is TRBV20-1 and J is TRBJ2-1; a weak D match, TRBD2 (6 bases). CDR3 length: 14 residues. Per the germline V gene, CDR1 is DFQATT and CDR2 is SNEGSKA (reference sequence). Trimming took off 1 base at V and 7 bases at J, with 14 bases between the two ends. CDR3 sequence reads: CSARGLLARNEQFF. DNA of the CDR3: TGCAGTGCTAGAGGCCTTCTAGCGAGGAATGAGCAGTTCTTC.

This clonotype was recorded many times. This chain uses TRBV12-3 or TRBV12-4 with TRBJ2-1, with D unresolved. The CDR3 covers 16 residues. V was shortened by 6 bases and J by 0 bases, with 15 bases between the two germline ends. CDR3 loop: CASSPSRPSSYNEQFF. The CDR3 DNA sequence: TGTGCCAGCAGCCCATCTAGGCCGAGCTCCTACAATGAGCAGTTCTTC.

The chain links TRBV28 to TRBJ1-6; 7 nucleotides match TRBD1. The germline CDR1 and CDR2 sequences are MDHEN and SYDVKM. The CDR3 is 15 residues long. The junction had 8 bases not matched to a gene; V was cut back by 7 bases and J by 5 bases. The CDR3 reads CASTAPGTDNSPLHF. Written as DNA, the CDR3 is TGTGCCAGCACTGCTCCCGGGACAGATAATTCACCCCTCCACTTT.

This clonotype showed up many times. CDR3 sequence: CASSPGLADSYEQYF. The CDR3 nucleotides are TGTGCCAGCAGCCCGGGACTAGCGGACTCCTACGAGCAGTACTTC. The chain recombines TRBV7-8 with TRBJ2-7, with 11 nucleotides matching TRBD2. V lost 5 bases and J lost 0; bases outside the gene matches: 3. Germline CDR1 is SGHVS and CDR2 is FQNEAQ. This CDR3 has 15 amino acids.

This clonotype appeared a few times. The rearrangement joins TRBV10-1 to TRBJ2-3, with D possibly TRBD2 on 6 matching bases. This CDR3 is built from 15 residues. Deletions cut 4 bases from V and 0 bases from J, with 11 bases between. The germline V gene encodes CDR1 WNHNN and CDR2 SYGVQD (reference sequence). The CDR3 spells CASSALAVSTDTQYF. CDR3 DNA sequence: TGCGCCAGCAGTGCTTTAGCGGTTAGCACAGATACGCAGTATTTT.